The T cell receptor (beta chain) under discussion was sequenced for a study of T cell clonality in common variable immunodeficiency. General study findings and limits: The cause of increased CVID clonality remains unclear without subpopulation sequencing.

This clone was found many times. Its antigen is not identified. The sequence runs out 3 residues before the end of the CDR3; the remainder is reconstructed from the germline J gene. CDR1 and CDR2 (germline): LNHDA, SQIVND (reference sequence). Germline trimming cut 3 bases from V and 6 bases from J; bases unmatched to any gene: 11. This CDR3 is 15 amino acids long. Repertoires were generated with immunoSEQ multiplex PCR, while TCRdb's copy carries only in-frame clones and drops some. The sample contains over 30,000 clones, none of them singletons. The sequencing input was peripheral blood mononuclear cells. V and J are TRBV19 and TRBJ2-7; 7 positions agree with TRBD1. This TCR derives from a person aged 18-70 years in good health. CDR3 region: CASSILSTGSREQYF. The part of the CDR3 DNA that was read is TGTGCCAGTAGTATTTTATCGACAGGGTCACGCGAG.